This TCR beta chain is drawn from a study of Ad26.COV2.S vaccination and SARS-CoV-2 variants. Study results and caveats: Assessments of TCR breadth and depth may have underestimated the total T cell responses. Individuals receiving vaccine had higher spike-specific TCR breadth than placebo recipients did. Breadth, reportedly substantial, characterized the spike-specific CD8+ and CD4+ T cell responses after vaccination.

TCRdb's copy holds only in-frame clones and misses some; the assay was immunoSEQ multiplex PCR. The sample holds about 6,800 clones, 84% seen once. On this clone: No antigen is known for it.

Trimming cost V 7 bases and J 0 bases, with 15 bases left between them. The CDR3 has 15 residues. The germline V gene encodes CDR1 MNHNY and CDR2 SVGAGI (reference sequence). This chain uses TRBV6-6 with TRBJ1-1; D possibly corresponds to TRBD1 (6 bases). The source material was peripheral blood, sampled after recovery from COVID-19. The TCR sequence derives from a human donor who had recovered from COVID-19. The DNA of the CDR3 is TGTGCCAGCATAGGGGGGAGGGGGATGAACACTGAAGCTTTCTTT. The encoded protein is CASIGGRGMNTEAFF.